A single sample gave rise to the 18 T cell receptor beta chains below, sequenced in a study of T cells after yellow fever vaccination. TCRdb reprocessed the 5' RACE reads with MiXCR, giving one entry per CDR3 protein. The profile covers around 310,000 distinct CDR3 sequences, with around 4.1% appearing a single time and roughly 26% taken by the ten largest. The sequencing used PBMCs, collected 5 days after the yellow fever booster vaccination. The receptors were gathered from a man between 18 and 29 years old who received the YFV17D yellow fever vaccine.

This clonotype appeared a few times. The rearrangement uses TRBV4-1 and TRBJ2-2, with D perhaps TRBD1 (6 bases). CDR1 and CDR2 (germline): MGHRA, YSYEKL. The ends were cut back, 5 bases at V and 0 bases at J, with 22 bases in the middle. The CDR3 covers 19 residues. CDR3 in DNA: TGCGCCAGCAGCTCTAGGACAGTGCCCCTTCTCGCGAACACCGGGGAGCTGTTTTTT. Protein product: CASSSRTVPLLANTGELFF.

The gene calls are TRBV10-1 and TRBJ2-5; 9 nucleotides agree with TRBD2. Germline V gives CDR1 WNHNN, CDR2 SYGVQD (reference sequence). V was pared by 0 bases and J by 4 bases, with 6 bases of the junction left unmatched. CDR3 length equals 16 residues. CDR3 sequence reads: CASSESRAGGPETQYF. The CDR3 DNA reads TGCGCCAGCAGTGAGTCCCGAGCGGGGGGCCCAGAGACCCAGTACTTC.

This clonotype was counted ten times or more. This chain links TRBV7-2 with TRBJ2-3; no firm D call. Between the trimmed V and J ends, which lost 5 bases and 6 bases, there was a span of 12 bases. From germline, CDR1 is SGHTA and CDR2 FQGNSA. This CDR3 spans 13 amino acids. The CDR3 loop is CASSPSPEDTQYF. The CDR3 nucleotides read TGTGCCAGCAGCCCCTCCCCCGAGGATACGCAGTATTTT.

Many counts were recorded for this clonotype. The chain employs TRBV4-2 and TRBJ2-1; 10 bases line up with TRBD2. This CDR3 contains 15 residues. The V gene end was trimmed by 0 bases and the J gene end by 6 bases; junction bases not matched to a gene: 2. Germline CDR1 is LGHNA and CDR2 is YNFKEQ. The CDR3 spells CASSQDSGGPNEQFF. In DNA, the CDR3 is TGTGCCAGCAGCCAAGATAGCGGGGGGCCCAATGAGCAGTTCTTC.

This chain links TRBV6-5 with TRBJ2-3, with 8 bases that match TRBD1. The CDR3 is 16 residues long. The germline CDR1 and CDR2 sequences are MNHEY and SVGAGI. The V gene end was trimmed by 6 bases and the J gene end by 9 bases; junction bases not matched to a gene: 17. The CDR3 region is CASSPWTGPTHGTQYF. In DNA form, the CDR3 reads TGTGCCAGCAGCCCTTGGACAGGGCCCACGCACGGGACGCAGTATTTT.

This clonotype showed up just a few times. This chain uses TRBV4-2 with TRBJ1-5; perhaps TRBD1 as D (5 bases). V was pared by 1 base and J by 5 bases, with 12 bases between. The CDR3 extends over 15 amino acids. The germline CDR1 and CDR2 sequences are LGHNA and YNFKEQ. CDR3 amino acids: CASSQARGSYQPQHF. DNA for the CDR3: TGTGCCAGCAGCCAAGCCCGGGGCAGCTATCAGCCCCAGCATTTT.

This clonotype was detected ten times or more. The chain carries TRBV7-9 and TRBJ1-1, with D possibly matching TRBD1 (5 bases). The CDR3 spans 15 residues. CDR1 and CDR2 from the germline V gene are SEHNR and FQNEAQ (reference sequence). The V end was cut by 9 bases, the J end by 1 base, with 18 bases between. CDR3 bases: TGTGCCAGTACCAAAATCCAGGGTCCGAACACTGAAGCTTTCTTT. Its protein is CASTKIQGPNTEAFF.

In this sample, this clonotype turned up many times. This chain uses TRBV29-1 with TRBJ1-1; D is undetermined. Germline V gives CDR1 SQVTM, CDR2 ANQGSEA. V lost 3 bases, J lost 12 bases, and 11 bases lay in between. CDR3 length equals 10 residues. The CDR3, as DNA: TGCAGCGTTGATTTTAGGGATCCTTTCTTT. Encoded protein: CSVDFRDPFF.

CDR3: CASSLRARMNTEAFF. The CDR3 DNA follows: TGTGCCAGCAGTTTGAGGGCGCGAATGAACACTGAAGCTTTCTTT. The chain has TRBV27 and TRBJ1-1; D call uncertain. The V and J ends lost 3 bases and 0 bases respectively, with 11 bases between them. CDR3 length: 15 residues. Germline V gene lookup returns CDR1 MNHEY and CDR2 SMNVEV (reference sequence).

This clonotype appeared a few times. For the CDR3, the DNA is TGTGCCAGCAGCTTAGACGGCAGGGGGCAAGGGAGGACTGAAGCTTTCTTT. Its translation: CASSLDGRGQGRTEAFF. This sequence joins TRBV7-8 and TRBJ1-1, with 8 positions matching TRBD1. The CDR3 loop spans 17 amino acids. Unmatched junction bases numbered 12, after V lost 1 base and J lost 5 bases. Germline lookup yields CDR1 SGHVS and CDR2 FQNEAQ. The full variable domain, completed using reference TRBV7-8 and TRBJ1-1, is GAGVSQSPRYKVAKRGQDVALRCDPISGHVSLFWYQQALGQGPEFLTYFQNEAQLDKSGLPSDRFFAERPEGSVSTLKIQRTQQEDSAVYLCASSLDGRGQGRTEAFFGQGTRLTVV.

This chain connects TRBV18 to TRBJ1-1; no clear D. CDR1 and CDR2 from the germline V gene are KGHSH and LQKENI. V shed 3 bases and J shed 4 bases, with 9 bases lying between them. The CDR3 is 13 amino acids. The CDR3 DNA reads TGTGCCAGCTCACCCGCTCCGGCCACTGAAGCTTTCTTT. Its translation is CASSPAPATEAFF.

The sample holds a few counts of this clonotype. This sequence joins TRBV4-3 and TRBJ2-3; tentative D call: TRBD2 (6 bases). The CDR3 is made up of 16 amino acids. The germline V gene encodes CDR1 LGHNA and CDR2 YSLEER. The ends were cut back, 4 bases at V and 0 bases at J, with 14 bases in the middle. The CDR3 region is CASSRLPSASTDTQYF. Written as DNA, the CDR3 is TGCGCCAGCAGCCGCCTACCTAGCGCTAGCACAGATACGCAGTATTTT.

Details on this clonotype: A much larger clone lies a single base off, so this may be a read error. This chain joins TRBV7-6 and TRBJ2-1; D perhaps matches TRBD2 (5 bases). The CDR3 is made up of 12 amino acids. In germline, CDR1 is SGHVS, CDR2 FNYEAQ. CDR3 in DNA: TGTGCCAGCAGCTTAGACGGGAATGAGCGGTTCTTC. Protein product: CASSLDGNERFF.

The genes are TRBV4-1 and TRBJ2-5; D might be TRBD1 (6 bases). Deletions cut 2 bases from V and 4 bases from J, with 14 bases between. This CDR3 is 15 amino acids long. Germline V gene sequence: CDR1 MGHRA, CDR2 YSYEKL. The CDR3 reads CASSQRPGVPETQYF. In nucleotides, the CDR3 is TGCGCCAGCAGCCAACGGCCAGGGGTCCCAGAGACCCAGTACTTC.

The V gene is TRBV7-9, the J gene TRBJ2-2, with 7 bases that match TRBD1. Germline CDR1 SEHNR, CDR2 FQNEAQ (reference sequence). The CDR3 covers 17 residues. Trimming cost V 4 bases and J 3 bases; bases outside gene matches: 11. The CDR3 coding sequence is TGTGCCAGCAGCTCTATTCCGGGACAGAAATACACCGGGGAGCTGTTTTTT. It yields the protein CASSSIPGQKYTGELFF.

The V gene is TRBV7-2, the J gene TRBJ1-1; D unclear. Trimming left V 5 bases short and J 2 bases short, with 9 bases between. CDR1 and CDR2 from the germline V gene are SGHTA and FQGNSA. The CDR3 contains 13 residues. The CDR3 DNA reads as TGTGCCAGCAGCAAGACCGACAACACTGAAGCTTTCTTT. Translation: CASSKTDNTEAFF.

This clonotype turned up a few times. This chain links TRBV7-9 with TRBJ1-1; 7 positions agree with TRBD1. V lost 6 bases, J lost 6 bases, and 10 bases stayed unmatched. The CDR3 length is 14 residues. CDR1 is SEHNR and CDR2 is FQNEAQ in the germline V gene (reference sequence). Here the CDR3 DNA reads TGTGCCAGCAGTGGGAACAGGGGACGGTCTGAAGCTTTCTTT. Translated, it gives CASSGNRGRSEAFF.

This clonotype was seen a handful of times. The V and J genes are TRBV9 and TRBJ2-3; perhaps TRBD2 as D (6 bases). The V gene lost 0 bases and the J gene lost 4 bases, with 12 bases spanning the gap. Germline CDR1 is SGDLS and CDR2 is YYNGEE. The CDR3 sequence is 15 residues long. For the CDR3, the DNA is TGTGCCAGCAGCGTAGGGACTACCATCGCAGATACGCAGTATTTT. Its protein is CASSVGTTIADTQYF.